This T cell receptor (beta chain) is drawn from a study of PD-L1 blockade in urothelial cancer. For this clone: Its antigen is not known.

The study, taken as a whole, reports: Larger 3-week expansion of tumor-associated blood clones was seen in durable-benefit patients.

Trimming took 4 bases from V and 2 from J; bases not matched to a gene: 5. Germline V CDR1 and CDR2: SGHNT, YENEEA. This CDR3 is 15 amino acids long. Clones were read by immunoSEQ multiplex PCR, and TCRdb kept only the in-frame ones, dropping some. The sample lists about 63,000 clones, around 81% occurring once. As for time point: pretreatment peripheral blood. The specimen was PBMCs, collected around atezolizumab (anti-PD-L1) treatment. This chain links TRBV11-3 with TRBJ2-7, with TRBD2 identical over 10 bases. The clonotype was recovered from a man aged 70-80 years with urothelial cancer. CDR3 nucleotide sequence: TGTGCCAGCAGCTCCGGACTAGCGGCAACCTACGAGCAGTACTTC. Translation: CASSSGLAATYEQYF.